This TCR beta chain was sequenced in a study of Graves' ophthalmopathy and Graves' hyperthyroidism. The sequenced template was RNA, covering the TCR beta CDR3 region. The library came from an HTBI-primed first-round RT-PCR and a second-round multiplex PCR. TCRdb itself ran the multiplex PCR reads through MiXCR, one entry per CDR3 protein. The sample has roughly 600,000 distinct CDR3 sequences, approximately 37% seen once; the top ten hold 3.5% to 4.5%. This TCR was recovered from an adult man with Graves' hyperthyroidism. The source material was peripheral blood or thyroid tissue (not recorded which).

The CDR3 coding sequence is TGTGCCATCAGTGAGGTGGGGACCACAGATACGCAGTATTTT. Encoded protein: CAISEVGTTDTQYF. V and J are TRBV10-3 and TRBJ2-3; D tentatively reads TRBD1 or TRBD2 (5 bases each). The CDR3 has 14 amino acids. Germline V CDR1 and CDR2: ENHRY, SYGVKD. Trimming shortened V by 2 bases and J by 2 bases, and 8 bases separated the two germline ends.